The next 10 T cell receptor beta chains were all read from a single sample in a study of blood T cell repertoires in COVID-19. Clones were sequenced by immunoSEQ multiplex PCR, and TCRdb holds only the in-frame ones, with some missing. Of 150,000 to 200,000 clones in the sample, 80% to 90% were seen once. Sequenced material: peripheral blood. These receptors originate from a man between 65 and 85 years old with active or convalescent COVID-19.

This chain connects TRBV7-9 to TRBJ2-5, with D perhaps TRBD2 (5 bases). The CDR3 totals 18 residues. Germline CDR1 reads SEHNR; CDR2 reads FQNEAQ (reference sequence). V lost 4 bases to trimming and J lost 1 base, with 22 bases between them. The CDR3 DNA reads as TGTGCCAGCAGCTCACCCCGGGGTCAACTAAAGCTCCAAGAGACCCAGTACTTC. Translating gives CASSSPRGQLKLQETQYF.

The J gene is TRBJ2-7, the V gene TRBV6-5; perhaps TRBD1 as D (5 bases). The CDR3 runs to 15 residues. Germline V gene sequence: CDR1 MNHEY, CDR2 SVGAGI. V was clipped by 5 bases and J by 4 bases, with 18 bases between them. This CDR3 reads CASSTRQSLGYEQYF. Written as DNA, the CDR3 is TGTGCCAGCAGTACCAGACAGAGCCTGGGATACGAGCAGTACTTC.

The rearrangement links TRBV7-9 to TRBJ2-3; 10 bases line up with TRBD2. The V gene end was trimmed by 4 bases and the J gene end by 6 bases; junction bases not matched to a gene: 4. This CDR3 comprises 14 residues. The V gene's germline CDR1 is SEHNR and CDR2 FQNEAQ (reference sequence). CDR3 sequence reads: CASSSSGSGDTQYF. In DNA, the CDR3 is TGTGCCAGCAGCTCTAGCGGGAGCGGGGATACGCAGTATTTT.

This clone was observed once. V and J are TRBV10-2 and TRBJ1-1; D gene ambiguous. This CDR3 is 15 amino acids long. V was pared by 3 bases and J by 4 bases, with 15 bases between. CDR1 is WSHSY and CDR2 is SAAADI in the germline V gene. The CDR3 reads CASSEFDLPGTEAFF. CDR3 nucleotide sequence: TGCGCCAGCAGTGAATTCGACCTCCCAGGCACTGAAGCTTTCTTT.

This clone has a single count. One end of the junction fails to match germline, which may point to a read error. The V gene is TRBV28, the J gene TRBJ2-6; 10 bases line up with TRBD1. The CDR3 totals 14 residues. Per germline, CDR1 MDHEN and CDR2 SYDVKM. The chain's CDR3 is CASSWTGGGNVLTF. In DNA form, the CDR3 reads TGTGCCAGCAGCTGGACAGGGGGGGGCAACGTCCTGACTTTC. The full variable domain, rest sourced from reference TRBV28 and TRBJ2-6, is DVKVTQSSRYLVKRTGEKVFLECVQDMDHENMFWYRQDPGLGLRLIYFSYDVKMKEKGDIPEGYSVSREKKERFSLILESASTNQTSMYLCASSWTGGGNVLTFGAGSRLTVL.

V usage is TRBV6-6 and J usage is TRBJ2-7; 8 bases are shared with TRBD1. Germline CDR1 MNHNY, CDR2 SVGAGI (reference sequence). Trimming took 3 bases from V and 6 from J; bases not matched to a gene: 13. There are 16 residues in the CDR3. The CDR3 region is CASSYQGARGTSEQYF. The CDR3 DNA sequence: TGTGCCAGCAGTTATCAGGGGGCGCGGGGAACTTCCGAGCAGTACTTC.

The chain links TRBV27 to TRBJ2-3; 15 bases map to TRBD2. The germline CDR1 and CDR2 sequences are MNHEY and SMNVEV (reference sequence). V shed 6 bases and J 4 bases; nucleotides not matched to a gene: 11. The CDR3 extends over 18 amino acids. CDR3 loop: CASRTGLAGGSRADTQYF. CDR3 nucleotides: TGTGCCAGCAGAACCGGACTAGCGGGGGGGTCGCGTGCAGATACGCAGTATTTT.

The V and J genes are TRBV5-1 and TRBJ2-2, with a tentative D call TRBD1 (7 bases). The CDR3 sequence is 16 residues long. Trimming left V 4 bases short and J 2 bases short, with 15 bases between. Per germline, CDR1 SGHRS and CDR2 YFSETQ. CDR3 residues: CASSPRGEQNTGELFF. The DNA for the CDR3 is TGCGCCAGCAGCCCCAGGGGGGAACAAAACACCGGGGAGCTGTTTTTT.

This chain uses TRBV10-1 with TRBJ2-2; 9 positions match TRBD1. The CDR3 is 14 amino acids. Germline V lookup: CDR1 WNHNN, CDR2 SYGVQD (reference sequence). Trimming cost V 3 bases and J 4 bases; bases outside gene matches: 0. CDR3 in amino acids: CASSEQGATGELFF. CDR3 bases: TGCGCCAGCAGTGAACAGGGGGCCACCGGGGAGCTGTTTTTT.

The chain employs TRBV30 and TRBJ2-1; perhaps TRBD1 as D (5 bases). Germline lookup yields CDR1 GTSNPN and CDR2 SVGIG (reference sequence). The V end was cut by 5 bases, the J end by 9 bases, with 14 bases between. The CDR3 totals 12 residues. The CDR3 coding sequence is TGTGCCTGGGACCGACTTCAGGGTGAGCAGTTCTTC. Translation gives CAWDRLQGEQFF.